Listed below are T cell receptor beta chains from one sample, sequenced in a study of T cell responses to AZD1222 COVID-19 vaccine. Assay used: immunoSEQ multiplex PCR; TCRdb lists only in-frame clones, some missing. Altogether 110,000 to 150,000 clones are present, 70% to 90% being singletons, with the ten largest covering about 5.9%. The source was peripheral blood, collected on day 0 of AZD1222 vaccination. The receptors were gathered from an adult in good health. The CDR3 runs from the conserved cysteine through the conserved F or W. Each record gives: D gene, J gene, V gene, clone size, CDR3 DNA, CDR3 protein. The D gene is left open where the match is weak. Not all rows give a size; the values are once, few, many and, for expanded clones, a class.

D: -
J: TRBJ2-7
V: TRBV24-1
size: -
DNA: TGTGCCACCAGTGCTTACCCCAGGGGGGGAGGCGAGCAGTACTTC
CDR3: CATSAYPRGGGEQYF

D: TRBD1
J: TRBJ2-3
V: TRBV11-3
size: -
DNA: TGTGCCAGCTCCTCCGGGACAGGGTTGTCAGATACGCAGTATTTT
CDR3: CASSSGTGLSDTQYF

D: -
J: TRBJ1-5
V: TRBV16
size: -
DNA: TGTGCCAGCAGCCTTCGGTACTCTCTCAAAGATGATCAGCCCCAGCATTTT
CDR3: CASSLRYSLKDDQPQHF

D: -
J: TRBJ1-6
V: TRBV7-2
size: few
DNA: TGTGCCAGCAGCTTAGCAGGGGCAGGCAATTCACCCCTCCACTTT
CDR3: CASSLAGAGNSPLHF

D: -
J: TRBJ1-5
V: TRBV2
size: -
DNA: TGTGCCAGCAGCGGCGGACATAAACGGGAAGCCCAGCATTTT
CDR3: CASSGGHKREAQHF

D: -
J: TRBJ1-1
V: TRBV28
size: -
DNA: TGTGCCAGCAGTTTAACAGGGAGGGGGAGAACTGAAGCTTTCTTT
CDR3: CASSLTGRGRTEAFF

D: TRBD2
J: TRBJ2-7
V: TRBV20-1
size: -
DNA: TGCAGTGCTAGTTGGGGGGGAGGCTTTTCCTACGAGCAGTACTTC
CDR3: CSASWGGGFSYEQYF

D: -
J: TRBJ2-7
V: TRBV19
size: -
DNA: TGTGCCAGTACTACAGGGAGCTCCTACGAGCAGTACTTC
CDR3: CASTTGSSYEQYF

D: -
J: TRBJ1-5
V: TRBV3-1/TRBV3-2
size: -
DNA: TGTGCCAGCAGCCAAGGGAGGGAGGACGGAAATATCAGCCGGCCCCAGCATTTT
CDR3: CASSQGREDGNISRPQHF

D: -
J: TRBJ2-1
V: TRBV9
size: -
DNA: TGTGCCAGCAGCGGTACCGGGACATCCAGTATCTTTGAGCAGTTCTTC
CDR3: CASSGTGTSSIFEQFF

D: TRBD1
J: TRBJ1-1
V: TRBV27
size: -
DNA: TGTGCCAGCAGTGAGCACAGGGGAGTCCGCGAAGCTTTCTTT
CDR3: CASSEHRGVREAFF

D: TRBD1
J: TRBJ2-5
V: TRBV7-9
size: -
DNA: TGTGCCAGCAGCTCCAGGGGGCCAGAGACCCAGTACTTC
CDR3: CASSSRGPETQYF

D: -
J: TRBJ2-7
V: TRBV5-1
size: -
DNA: TGCGCCAGCAGCCAAGACAGTTTGACTTACGAGCAGTACTTC
CDR3: CASSQDSLTYEQYF

D: TRBD1
J: TRBJ1-5
V: TRBV29-1
size: -
DNA: TGCAGCGCTGCGGGACAGAATAATCAGCCCCAGCATTTT
CDR3: CSAAGQNNQPQHF

D: -
J: TRBJ1-3
V: TRBV7-8
size: -
DNA: TGTGCCAGCAGCCCTAGGGGGTTCAGGTCCCCCTCTGGAAACACCATATATTTT
CDR3: CASSPRGFRSPSGNTIYF

D: -
J: TRBJ2-5
V: TRBV15
size: once
DNA: TGTGCCACCAGCAGAGGGGAGCGAGAGACCCAGTACTTC
CDR3: CATSRGERETQYF

D: -
J: TRBJ2-7
V: TRBV29-1
size: -
DNA: TGCAGCTTTAGGACGGCCTTCCTCGAGCAGTACTTC
CDR3: CSFRTAFLEQYF

D: TRBD1
J: TRBJ1-3
V: TRBV4-3
size: few
DNA: TGCGCCAGCAGCCAAGCCGGACAGGGGAGGAACACCATATATTTT
CDR3: CASSQAGQGRNTIYF

D: -
J: TRBJ2-3
V: TRBV4-3
size: -
DNA: TGCGCCAGCAGCCCAAGGTGGGGTTTTGGGCTAGGAGAGCAGTATTTT
CDR3: CASSPRWGFGLGEQYF

D: TRBD2
J: TRBJ2-3
V: TRBV4-3
size: once
DNA: TGCGCCAGCAGCCAAGCGAGCGGGAGGGCAGATACGCAGTATTTT
CDR3: CASSQASGRADTQYF

D: -
J: TRBJ1-1
V: TRBV5-3
size: once
DNA: TGTGCCAGAAGCCCCCACCCGACAGCGGCCACTGAAGCTTTCTTT
CDR3: CARSPHPTAATEAFF

D: TRBD2
J: TRBJ2-2
V: TRBV7-8
size: -
DNA: TGTGCCAGCAGCTTAGTTGGGATAGCGGGAGGGTACACCGGGGAGCTGTTTTTT
CDR3: CASSLVGIAGGYTGELFF

D: -
J: TRBJ2-5
V: TRBV6-4
size: few
DNA: TGTGCCAGCAGTGACGGTCTGGGAGGTCCTGAGACCCAGTACTTC
CDR3: CASSDGLGGPETQYF

D: TRBD1
J: TRBJ2-3
V: TRBV10-3
size: -
DNA: TGTGCCATCAGCGCTCCGGGACAGAGCACAGATACGCAGTATTTT
CDR3: CAISAPGQSTDTQYF

D: -
J: TRBJ2-5
V: TRBV20-1
size: -
DNA: TGCAGTGCTAGCAGGGAAGAGACCCAGTACTTC
CDR3: CSASREETQYF

D: -
J: TRBJ1-3
V: TRBV30
size: -
DNA: TGTGCCTGGAGTGTTAGGACTTTCTCTGGAAACACCATATATTTT
CDR3: CAWSVRTFSGNTIYF

D: TRBD1
J: TRBJ2-5
V: TRBV5-1
size: -
DNA: TGCGCCAGCAGCCGATCAGGGGGCGGGGAGACCCAGTACTTC
CDR3: CASSRSGGGETQYF

D: -
J: TRBJ1-1
V: TRBV7-8
size: -
DNA: TGTGCCAGCAGCTCCCTTGTGGGTCGGGGTAGGGGGAACACTGAAGCTTTCTTT
CDR3: CASSSLVGRGRGNTEAFF

D: TRBD1
J: TRBJ1-3
V: TRBV15
size: -
DNA: TGTGCCACCAGCAGACGACCCGGGACAGGGGAACACTCTGGAAACACCATATATTTT
CDR3: CATSRRPGTGEHSGNTIYF

D: TRBD1
J: TRBJ1-2
V: TRBV7-8
size: -
DNA: TGTGCCAGCAGCCCTCCCCCCAGGGGGCCCTATGGCTACACCTTC
CDR3: CASSPPPRGPYGYTF

D: TRBD1
J: TRBJ2-7
V: TRBV9
size: once
DNA: TGTGCCAGCAGCGCGGGGACAGGGCCCTCCTACGAGCAGTACTTC
CDR3: CASSAGTGPSYEQYF

D: TRBD1
J: TRBJ1-1
V: TRBV7-9
size: -
DNA: TGTGCCAGCAGCTTCGGGACAGGCATAATAGGGGCTTTCTTT
CDR3: CASSFGTGIIGAFF

D: -
J: TRBJ1-1
V: TRBV6-5
size: -
DNA: TGTGCCAGCAGGGGGGTCGGCCTGAACACTGAAGCTTTCTTT
CDR3: CASRGVGLNTEAFF

D: -
J: TRBJ1-5
V: TRBV29-1
size: -
DNA: TGCAGCGTTGTCGCCAGTTTAAATCAGCCCCAGCATTTT
CDR3: CSVVASLNQPQHF

D: TRBD2
J: TRBJ2-3
V: TRBV15
size: once
DNA: TGTGCCACCAGCCCCCGCGGGAGTCTCACAGATACGCAGTATTTT
CDR3: CATSPRGSLTDTQYF

D: TRBD2
J: TRBJ2-3
V: TRBV2
size: -
DNA: TGTGCCAGCAATTCGGGAGGACGCACAGATACGCAGTATTTT
CDR3: CASNSGGRTDTQYF

D: TRBD2
J: TRBJ2-2
V: TRBV28
size: few
DNA: TGTGCCAGCAGTCTTACTAGCGGGAGTAGGTACACCGGGGAGCTGTTTTTT
CDR3: CASSLTSGSRYTGELFF